The sequence of this T cell receptor (beta chain) was determined in a study of cytomegalovirus exposure and HLA in healthy donors. The CDR3 totals 15 residues. The V and J ends lost 1 base and 2 bases respectively, with 10 bases between them. Germline CDR1 SGHNT, CDR2 YYREEE (reference sequence). The PCR used 60 Vbeta and 13 Jbeta primers. Profiled with immunoSEQ multiplex PCR; TCRdb holds only in-frame clones, not every one. Altogether about 140,000 clones are present, 70% to 90% being singletons, with the ten largest covering 0.5% to 0.65%. The J gene is TRBJ1-3, the V gene TRBV5-4; D is ambiguous. Sequencing input: PBMCs. This clonotype was obtained from a woman between 40 and 50 years old in good health and CMV-seronegative. In DNA form, the CDR3 reads TGTGCCAGCAGCTTGTGGCTGTCGCCTGGAAACACCATATATTTT. It encodes CASSLWLSPGNTIYF. Based on the CDR3 plus reference TRBV5-4 and TRBJ1-3, the full variable domain is ETGVTQSPTHLIKTRGQQVTLRCSSQSGHNTVSWYQQALGQGPQFIFQYYREEENGRGNFPPRFSGLQFPNYSSELNVNALELDDSALYLCASSLWLSPGNTIYFGEGSWLTVV.